This record covers a single T cell receptor beta chain. The entry originates in a study of blood T cell repertoires in COVID-19. Profiled with immunoSEQ multiplex PCR; TCRdb holds only in-frame clones, not every one. The table shows roughly 300,000 clones, with about 87% occurring only once. Germline CDR1 MNHNY, CDR2 SVGAGI (reference sequence). Trimming took 5 bases from V and 5 from J, leaving 13 bases between them. This CDR3 has 14 residues. The sample was peripheral blood. The clonotype originates from a middle-aged woman who had recovered from COVID-19. The rearrangement joins TRBV6-6 to TRBJ1-5, with D possibly TRBD1 on 6 matching bases. Here the CDR3 DNA reads TGTGCCAGCAGTCCCCGAGGGGGTTATCAGCCCCAGCATTTT. As protein: CASSPRGGYQPQHF.